The 26 T cell receptor beta chains presented below share a single source sample, sequenced in a study of post-analysis software for immune sequencing data (dated by TCRdb to about 2015). General findings and caveats noted by the study authors: Patients showed significantly higher frequencies than controls for 4 or 5 TRBV segments, among them TRBV5-6, TRBV5-1 and TRBV20-1.

Their target antigens are unknown. The library was made by PCR. Sequencing was performed on an Illumina HiSeq 2500. To reduce PCR and sequencing biases, unique molecular identifiers were built into the TCR beta cDNA libraries. Using fastp at Q25 and MiXCR, TCRdb reprocessed the public reads and kept productive beta chains. Each record represents a unique CDR3 protein, reported with the most common genes and DNA among its rows. The sample records hundreds of thousands of distinct CDR3 sequences, 55% to 60% of which are singletons. 10% to 12% of the sample comes from the top ten. Sequencing was performed on blood. The receptor source for this set is a girl aged 2 to 9 with multiple sclerosis.

Concerning this clonotype itself: An end of the junction differs from the germline gene, which may be a read error. V and J are TRBV9 and TRBJ2-1; D tentatively reads TRBD1 or TRBD2 (5 bases each). Germline V gene sequence: CDR1 SGDLS, CDR2 YYNGEE. The CDR3 is made up of 15 amino acids. The CDR3 here is CASSVGGSSYSEQFF. DNA of the CDR3: TGTGCCAGCAGCGTTGGGGGAAGCTCCTACAGTGAGCAGTTCTTC.

V and J are TRBV6-5 and TRBJ2-7; D possibly uses TRBD1 or TRBD2 (5 bases each). The J call may be wrong; the DNA end is better matched by TRBJ2-5. This CDR3 spans 15 amino acids. The germline V gene has CDR1 MNHEY and CDR2 SVGAGI. As DNA, the CDR3 is TGTGCCAGCAGTTACTCGGGGCTAGCTGGCGGGACCCAGTACTTC. Encoded protein: CASSYSGLAGGTQYF.

V is TRBV20-1 and J is TRBJ2-2, with TRBD2 matching 7 bases. After removal of 0 bases from V and 4 bases from J, the junction contained 2 bases not matched to a gene. From germline, CDR1 is DFQATT and CDR2 SNEGSKA (reference sequence). The CDR3 contains 14 residues. CDR3 loop: CSARDGRTTGELFF. CDR3 DNA: TGCAGTGCTAGAGACGGGAGGACCACCGGGGAGCTGTTTTTT.

This chain uses TRBV5-6 with TRBJ2-1, with 11 bases matching TRBD2. The J segment lost 4 bases and the V segment lost 4 bases, leaving 16 bases of the junction unmatched. This CDR3 region has 19 residues. CDR1 is SGHDT and CDR2 is YYEEEE in the germline V gene. The CDR3 nucleotides read TGTGCCAGCAGCCCCCAGAGGACCTATAGCGGGAGGGTTTACAATGAGCAGTTCTTC. This gives the protein CASSPQRTYSGRVYNEQFF. The full variable domain, rest sourced from reference TRBV5-6 and TRBJ2-1, is DAGVTQSPTHLIKTRGQQVTLRCSPKSGHDTVSWYQQALGQGPQFIFQYYEEEERQRGNFPDRFSGHQFPNYSSELNVNALLLGDSALYLCASSPQRTYSGRVYNEQFFGPGTRLTVL.

The chain uses TRBV7-9 and TRBJ1-2, with TRBD1 as a possible D gene (6 bases). The V gene lost 3 bases and the J gene lost 0 bases, with 11 bases spanning the gap. The CDR3 loop spans 15 amino acids. Per germline, CDR1 SEHNR and CDR2 FQNEAQ (reference sequence). CDR3 loop: CASSLADRANYGYTF. The CDR3 bases are TGTGCCAGCAGCTTGGCGGACAGAGCTAACTATGGCTACACCTTC.

This clonotype was seen a handful of times. V usage is TRBV20-1 and J usage is TRBJ1-5, with a possible D match to TRBD1 (5 bases). V dropped 6 bases and J dropped 1 base, with 13 bases sitting between them. The germline V gene has CDR1 DFQATT and CDR2 SNEGSKA (reference sequence). The CDR3 totals 14 residues. The CDR3: CSADARDSNQPQHF. In DNA form, the CDR3 reads TGCAGTGCAGACGCCCGGGACAGCAATCAGCCCCAGCATTTT.

This chain links TRBV7-2 with TRBJ2-1, with 7 nucleotides matching TRBD2. CDR1 SGHTA and CDR2 FQGNSA come from the germline V gene. V was pared by 1 base and J by 14 bases, with 5 bases of the junction left unmatched. The CDR3 runs 12 residues. The CDR3 reads CASSLGEGREFF. Written as DNA, the CDR3 is TGTGCCAGCAGCTTAGGGGAGGGCAGGGAGTTCTTC. Variable domain in full (rest from reference TRBV7-2 and TRBJ2-1): GAGVSQSPSNKVTEKGKDVELRCDPISGHTALYWYRQSLGQGLEFLIYFQGNSAPDKSGLPSDRFSAERTGGSVSTLTIQRTQQEDSAVYLCASSLGEGREFFGPGTRLTVL.

This clonotype was observed a single time. This chain connects TRBV20-1 to TRBJ2-1, with D possibly TRBD1 on 8 matching bases. Germline-derived CDR1 and CDR2 are DFQATT and SNEGSKA (reference sequence). This CDR3 spans 14 amino acids. Trimming left V 6 bases short and J 5 bases short, with 17 bases between. CDR3: CSARTGRGNNEQFF. In DNA form, the CDR3 reads TGCAGTGCCCGGACAGGGAGGGGAAACAATGAGCAGTTCTTC.

This clonotype appeared a few times. The chain employs TRBV5-1 and TRBJ2-1; 12 bases are a match to TRBD1. Germline values: CDR1 SGHRS, CDR2 YFSETQ. This CDR3 is built from 19 residues. Trimming cost V 3 bases and J 5 bases; bases outside gene matches: 15. CDR3 nucleotide sequence: TGCGCCAGCAGCTATGCCGGGACAGGGGGCATGATAAAAAACAATGAGCAGTTCTTC. Protein: CASSYAGTGGMIKNNEQFF.

This clonotype was seen more than once but under ten times. The chain combines TRBV20-1 with TRBJ1-2; TRBD1 agrees at 8 bases. The V and J ends lost 3 bases and 5 bases, in that order; junction bases with no gene match: 11. The CDR3 totals 15 residues. Germline CDR1 is DFQATT and CDR2 is SNEGSKA (reference sequence). The CDR3 region has the DNA TGCAGTGCTAGTATTCCTGGACAGGGACTATATGGCTACACCTTC. Protein sequence: CSASIPGQGLYGYTF.

This clonotype occurred once. The rearrangement links TRBV4-3 to TRBJ2-1; maybe TRBD1 (5 bases). The CDR3 runs 15 residues. CDR1 LGHNA and CDR2 YSLEER come from the germline V gene. Between the trimmed V and J ends, which lost 3 bases and 4 bases, there was a span of 13 bases. CDR3 sequence: CASSQDPDRYNEQFF. CDR3 in DNA: TGCGCCAGCAGCCAGGATCCCGACAGATACAATGAGCAGTTCTTC.

This chain uses TRBV7-3 with TRBJ2-3; TRBD2 matches 7 bases. Per germline, CDR1 SGHTA and CDR2 FQGTGA. The CDR3 length is 16 residues. The V gene end was trimmed by 5 bases and the J gene end by 2 bases; junction bases not matched to a gene: 10. CDR3 region: CASSPGLERTTDTQYF. CDR3 sequence (DNA): TGTGCCAGCAGCCCCGGACTAGAAAGGACCACAGATACGCAGTATTTT.

This chain uses TRBV20-1 with TRBJ2-1; 8 bases line up with TRBD2. Germline V gene lookup returns CDR1 DFQATT and CDR2 SNEGSKA (reference sequence). This CDR3 spans 15 amino acids. Losses at the gene ends were 0 bases for V and 4 bases for J; bases not matched to a gene: 5. The CDR3 nucleotides read TGCAGTGCTAGAGATTCGGCTAGCGGGTACAATGAGCAGTTCTTC. Protein product: CSARDSASGYNEQFF.

The chain links TRBV6-5 to TRBJ2-5, with a weak D call TRBD1 (6 bases). The CDR3 length is 13 residues. The ends were cut back, 8 bases at V and 2 bases at J, with 12 bases in the middle. Germline-derived CDR1 and CDR2 are MNHEY and SVGAGI. In DNA, the CDR3 is TGTGCCAGCGGCACAGGGTGGCAAGAGACCCAGTACTTC. This codes for CASGTGWQETQYF.

The chain is built from TRBV12-3 or TRBV12-4 and TRBJ2-3; the match to TRBD2 covers 12 bases. The J segment lost 2 bases and the V segment lost 7 bases, leaving 10 bases of the junction unmatched. This CDR3 has 17 amino acids. The CDR3 spells CASNPTPSGRATDTQYF. The CDR3 region has the DNA TGTGCCAGCAACCCAACTCCTAGCGGGAGGGCCACAGATACGCAGTATTTT.

This chain uses TRBV12-3 or TRBV12-4 with TRBJ2-1, with unresolved D. Trimming shortened V by 5 bases and J by 5 bases, and 10 bases separated the two germline ends. This CDR3 comprises 13 residues. CDR3 nucleotides: TGTGCCAGCAGTAGGATAGAAGACAATGAGCAGTTCTTC. It translates to CASSRIEDNEQFF.

The chain couples TRBV3-1 to TRBJ1-2; maybe TRBD1 (6 bases). This CDR3 is 15 amino acids long. Germline values: CDR1 LGHDT, CDR2 YNNKEL (reference sequence). Trimming took 5 bases from V and 4 from J, leaving 17 bases between them. CDR3 sequence (DNA): TGTGCCAGCAGCTTTGGAGGGGGACGGAGCTATGGCTACACCTTC. Encoded protein: CASSFGGGRSYGYTF.

V usage is TRBV7-9 and J usage is TRBJ1-1; 8 bases align to TRBD1. Germline CDR1 is SEHNR and CDR2 is FQNEAQ (reference sequence). V gave up 6 bases and J gave up 4 bases; unmatched junction bases: 4. CDR3 size: 13 residues. The CDR3 DNA is TGTGCCAGCAGACCACAGGGGGGCACTGAAGCTTTCTTT. Its translation is CASRPQGGTEAFF.

This clonotype was seen more than once but under ten times. This chain joins TRBV29-1 and TRBJ2-7; 7 bases line up with TRBD2. V shed 7 bases and J 0 bases; nucleotides not matched to a gene: 6. Germline assignment: CDR1 SQVTM and CDR2 ANQGSEA. The CDR3 loop spans 13 amino acids. The chain's CDR3 is CSAYSGGSYEQYF. Here the CDR3 DNA reads TGCAGCGCTTATTCGGGGGGCTCCTACGAGCAGTACTTC.

The chain recombines TRBV3-1 with TRBJ2-5, with D unclear. Germline loops: CDR1 LGHDT, CDR2 YNNKEL (reference sequence). CDR3 length: 10 residues. The V end lost 0 bases, the J end lost 9 bases, and 2 bases lay between the germline ends. DNA for the CDR3: TGTGCCAGCAGCCAAGACCCCCAGTACTTC. This codes for CASSQDPQYF.

The chain has TRBV5-1 and TRBJ2-3, with TRBD1 matching over 12 bases. With 4 bases clipped from V and 6 bases from J, the junction kept 6 bases outside the gene matches. The V gene's germline CDR1 is SGHRS and CDR2 YFSETQ. This CDR3 spans 15 amino acids. CDR3 residues: CASSGGQGAQDTQYF. CDR3 DNA sequence: TGCGCCAGCAGCGGGGGACAGGGGGCGCAGGATACGCAGTATTTT.

This clonotype was seen more than once but under ten times. This chain connects TRBV7-3 to TRBJ2-4; TRBD2 agrees at 9 bases. This CDR3 has 13 amino acids. Germline values: CDR1 SGHTA, CDR2 FQGTGA. V shed 8 bases, J shed 7 bases, and the junction held 6 bases outside the gene matches. Here the CDR3 DNA reads TGTGCCAGCGCAGGGGCGGGAGGGAACATTCAGTACTTC. Protein: CASAGAGGNIQYF.

Concerning this clonotype itself: This is likely a read error, given that the CDR3 carries no conserved phenylalanine or tryptophan at its end. The rearrangement joins TRBV5-1 to TRBJ2-3, with 7 bases identical to TRBD1. Trimming cost V 5 bases and J 6 bases; bases outside gene matches: 6. The germline V gene encodes CDR1 SGHRS and CDR2 YFSETQ. The CDR3 has 13 residues. In DNA, the CDR3 is TGCGCCAGCAGGGGGACAGAGGAGGATACGCAGTATGTT. The encoded protein is CASRGTEEDTQYV.

The CDR3: CASSLEVDYTYNEQFF. DNA for the CDR3: TGTGCCAGCAGCCTCGAGGTGGACTACACTTACAATGAGCAGTTCTTC. The rearrangement uses TRBV3-1 and TRBJ2-1, with a tentative D call TRBD2 (6 bases). Trimming left V 4 bases short and J 4 bases short, with 17 bases between. There are 16 residues in the CDR3. The germline V gene has CDR1 LGHDT and CDR2 YNNKEL (reference sequence).

The rearrangement links TRBV5-1 to TRBJ2-2, with 7 nucleotides matching TRBD1. The germline CDR1 and CDR2 sequences are SGHRS and YFSETQ. J was trimmed by 3 bases and V by 7 bases; bases with no gene match: 6. The CDR3 is 14 amino acids. DNA of the CDR3: TGCGCCAGCCGGAGACAGGGTGACACCGGGGAGCTGTTTTTT. Translating it yields CASRRQGDTGELFF. Full variable domain (remainder filled in from reference TRBV5-1 and TRBJ2-2): KAGVTQTPRYLIKTRGQQVTLSCSPISGHRSVSWYQQTPGQGLQFLFEYFSETQRNKGNFPGRFSGRQFSNSRSEMNVSTLELGDSALYLCASRRQGDTGELFFGEGSRLTVL.

The chain has TRBV3-1 and TRBJ2-5; the match to TRBD2 covers 12 bases. The V and J ends lost 5 bases and 4 bases, in that order; junction bases with no gene match: 2. The germline V gene encodes CDR1 LGHDT and CDR2 YNNKEL (reference sequence). CDR3 length equals 14 residues. The CDR3: CASSKLAGGETQYF. As DNA, the CDR3 is TGTGCCAGCAGCAAACTAGCGGGAGGAGAGACCCAGTACTTC.